This TCR beta chain was identified during a study of breast tumors, draining lymph nodes, adjacent tissues. Findings and limits, study-wide: Compared with lymph nodes, tumors were less diverse; compared with nontumor tissue, more.

The lymph nodes were axillary draining lymph nodes from breast cancer patients. Each CDR3 protein is one row after TCRdb ran MiXCR on the multiplex PCR reads. The sample has about 180,000 distinct CDR3 sequences; about 33% are singletons. The CDR3 is 15 amino acids. V was trimmed by 4 bases and J by 2 bases, leaving 12 bases between them. The germline V gene has CDR1 SNHLY and CDR2 FYNNEI. Concerning this clonotype: The antigen is not known.

The J gene is TRBJ1-5, the V gene TRBV2; D is perhaps TRBD1 (5 bases). The sequence was obtained from a female donor with breast cancer. Some clones in this sample may be carry-over from other donors' samples. The sequencing sample was made of axillary lymph node tissue. The CDR3 protein is CASSAGGERNQPQHF. CDR3 DNA: TGTGCCAGCAGTGCGGGAGGGGAACGCAATCAGCCCCAGCATTTT. Full variable domain (remainder filled in from reference TRBV2 and TRBJ1-5): EPEVTQTPSHQVTQMGQEVILRCVPISNHLYFYWYRQILGQKVEFLVSFYNNEISEKSEIFDDQFSVERPDGSNFTLKIRSTKLEDSAMYFCASSAGGERNQPQHFGDGTRLSIL.